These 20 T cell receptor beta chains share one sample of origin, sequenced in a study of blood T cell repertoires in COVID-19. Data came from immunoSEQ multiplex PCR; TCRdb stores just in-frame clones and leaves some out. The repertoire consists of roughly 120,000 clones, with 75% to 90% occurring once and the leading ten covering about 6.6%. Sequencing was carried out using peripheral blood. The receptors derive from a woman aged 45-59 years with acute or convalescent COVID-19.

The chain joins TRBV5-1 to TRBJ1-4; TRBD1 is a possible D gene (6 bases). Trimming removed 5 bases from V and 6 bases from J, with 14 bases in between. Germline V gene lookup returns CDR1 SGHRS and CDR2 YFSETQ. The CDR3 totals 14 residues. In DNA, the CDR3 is TGCGCCAGCAGGGTAACAGGGAAGGATGAAAAACTGTTTTTT. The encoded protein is CASRVTGKDEKLFF.

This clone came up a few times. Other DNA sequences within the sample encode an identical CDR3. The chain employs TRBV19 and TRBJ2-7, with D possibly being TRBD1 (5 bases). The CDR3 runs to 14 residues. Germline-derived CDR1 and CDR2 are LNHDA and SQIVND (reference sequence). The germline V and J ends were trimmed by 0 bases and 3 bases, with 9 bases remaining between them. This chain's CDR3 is CASSIDRVGYEQYF. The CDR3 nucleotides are TGTGCCAGTAGTATAGACAGGGTCGGCTACGAGCAGTACTTC.

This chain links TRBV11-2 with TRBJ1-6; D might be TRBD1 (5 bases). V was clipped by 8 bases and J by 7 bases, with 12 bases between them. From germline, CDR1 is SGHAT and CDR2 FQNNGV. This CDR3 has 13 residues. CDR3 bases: TGTGCCAGCTCGGGGGACCGGAATTCACCCCTCCACTTT. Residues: CASSGDRNSPLHF.

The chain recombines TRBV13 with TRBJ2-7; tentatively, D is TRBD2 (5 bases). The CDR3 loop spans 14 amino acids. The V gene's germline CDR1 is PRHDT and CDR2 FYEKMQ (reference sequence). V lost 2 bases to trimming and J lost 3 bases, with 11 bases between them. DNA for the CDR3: TGTGCCAGCAGCTTACTAAACGGGGACTACGAGCAGTACTTC. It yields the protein CASSLLNGDYEQYF.

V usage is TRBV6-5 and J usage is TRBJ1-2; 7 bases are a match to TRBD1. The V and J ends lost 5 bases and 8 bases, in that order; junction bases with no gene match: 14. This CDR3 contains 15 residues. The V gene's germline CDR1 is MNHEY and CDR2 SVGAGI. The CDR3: CASSTLGQADGGYTF. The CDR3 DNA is TGTGCCAGCAGTACCCTCGGACAGGCCGATGGAGGCTACACCTTC.

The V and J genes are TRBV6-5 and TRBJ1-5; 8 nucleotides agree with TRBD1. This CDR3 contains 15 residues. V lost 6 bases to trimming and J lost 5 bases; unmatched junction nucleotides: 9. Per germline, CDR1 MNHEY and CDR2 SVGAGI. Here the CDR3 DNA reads TGTGCCAGCAGACCCAGAGGACAGGGCGATCAGCCCCAGCATTTT. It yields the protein CASRPRGQGDQPQHF.

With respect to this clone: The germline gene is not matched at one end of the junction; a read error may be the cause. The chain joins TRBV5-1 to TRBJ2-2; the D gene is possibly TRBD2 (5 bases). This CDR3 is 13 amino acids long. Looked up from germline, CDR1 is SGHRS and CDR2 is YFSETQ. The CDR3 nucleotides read TGCGCCAGCAGCTTGGCGAACACCGGGAAGCTGTTTTTT. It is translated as CASSLANTGKLFF.

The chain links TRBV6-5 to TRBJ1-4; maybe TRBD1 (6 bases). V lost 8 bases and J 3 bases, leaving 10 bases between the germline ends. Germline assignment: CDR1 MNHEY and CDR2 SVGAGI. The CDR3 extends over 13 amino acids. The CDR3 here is CASVGQSNEKLFF. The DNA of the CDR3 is TGTGCCAGCGTTGGACAGTCTAATGAAAAACTGTTTTTT.

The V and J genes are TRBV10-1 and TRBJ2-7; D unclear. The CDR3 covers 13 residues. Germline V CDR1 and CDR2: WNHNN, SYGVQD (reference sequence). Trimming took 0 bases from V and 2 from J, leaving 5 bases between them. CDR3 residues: CASSESGAYEQYF. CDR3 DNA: TGCGCCAGCAGTGAGTCGGGCGCCTACGAGCAGTACTTC.

The CDR3 bases are TGTGCCAGCAGCCAGACACCGGTGAACACCGGGGAGCTGTTTTTT. The encoded protein is CASSQTPVNTGELFF. The chain joins TRBV9 to TRBJ2-2; D remains unclear. V gave up 4 bases and J gave up 1 base, with 11 bases separating them. CDR1 SGDLS and CDR2 YYNGEE come from the germline V gene. The CDR3 has 15 amino acids. Full variable domain (rest looked up from reference TRBV9 and TRBJ2-2): DSGVTQTPKHLITATGQRVTLRCSPRSGDLSVYWYQQSLDQGLQFLIQYYNGEERAKGNILERFSAQQFPDLHSELNLSSLELGDSALYFCASSQTPVNTGELFFGEGSRLTVL.

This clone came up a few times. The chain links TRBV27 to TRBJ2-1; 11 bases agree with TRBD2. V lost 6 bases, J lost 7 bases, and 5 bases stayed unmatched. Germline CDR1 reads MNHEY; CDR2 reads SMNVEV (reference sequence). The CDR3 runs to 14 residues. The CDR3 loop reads CASSRTSGWNEQFF. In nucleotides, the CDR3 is TGTGCCAGCAGCAGGACTAGCGGGTGGAATGAGCAGTTCTTC.

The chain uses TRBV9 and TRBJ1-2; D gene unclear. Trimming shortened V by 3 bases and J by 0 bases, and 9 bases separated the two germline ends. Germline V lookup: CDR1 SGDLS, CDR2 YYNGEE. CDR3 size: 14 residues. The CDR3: CASSETVTNYGYTF. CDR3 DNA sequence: TGTGCCAGCAGCGAAACAGTTACTAACTATGGCTACACCTTC.

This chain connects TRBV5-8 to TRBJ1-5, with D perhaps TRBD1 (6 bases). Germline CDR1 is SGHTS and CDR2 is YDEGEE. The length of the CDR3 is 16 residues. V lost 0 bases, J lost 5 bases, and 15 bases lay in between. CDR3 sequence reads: CASSLGEAGADQPQHF. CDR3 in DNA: TGTGCCAGCAGCTTGGGGGAAGCGGGGGCAGATCAGCCCCAGCATTTT.

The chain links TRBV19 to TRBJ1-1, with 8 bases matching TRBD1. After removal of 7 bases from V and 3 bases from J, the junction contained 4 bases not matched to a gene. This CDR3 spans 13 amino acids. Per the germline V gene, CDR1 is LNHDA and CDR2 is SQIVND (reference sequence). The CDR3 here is CASIRQGYTEAFF. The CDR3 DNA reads TGTGCCAGTATTCGACAGGGGTACACTGAAGCTTTCTTT.

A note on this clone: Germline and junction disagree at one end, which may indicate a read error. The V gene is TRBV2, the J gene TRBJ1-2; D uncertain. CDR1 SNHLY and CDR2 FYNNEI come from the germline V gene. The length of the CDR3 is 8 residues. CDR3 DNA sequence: TGTGCCAGCGGGAGGCCAAGCTTC. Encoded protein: CASGRPSF.

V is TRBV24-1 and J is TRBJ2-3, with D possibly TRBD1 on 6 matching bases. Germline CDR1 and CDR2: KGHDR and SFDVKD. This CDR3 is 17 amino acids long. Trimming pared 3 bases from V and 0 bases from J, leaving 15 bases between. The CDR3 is CATSDTVGAGSTDTQYF. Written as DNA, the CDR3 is TGTGCCACCAGTGATACCGTGGGGGCAGGGAGCACAGATACGCAGTATTTT.

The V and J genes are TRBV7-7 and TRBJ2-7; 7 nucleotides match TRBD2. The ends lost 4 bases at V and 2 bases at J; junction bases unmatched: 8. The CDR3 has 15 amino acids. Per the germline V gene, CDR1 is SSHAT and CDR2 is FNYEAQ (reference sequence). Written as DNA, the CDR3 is TGTGCCAGCAGCTCAAGCCTTGGGGGGGCCTACGAGCAGTACTTC. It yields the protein CASSSSLGGAYEQYF.

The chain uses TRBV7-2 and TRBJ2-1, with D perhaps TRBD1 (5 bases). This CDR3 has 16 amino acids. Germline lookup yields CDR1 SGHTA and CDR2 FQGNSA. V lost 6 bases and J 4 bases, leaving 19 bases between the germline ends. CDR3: CASSRQIFNLYNEQFF. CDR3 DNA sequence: TGTGCCAGCAGTCGACAGATCTTTAATCTTTACAATGAGCAGTTCTTC.

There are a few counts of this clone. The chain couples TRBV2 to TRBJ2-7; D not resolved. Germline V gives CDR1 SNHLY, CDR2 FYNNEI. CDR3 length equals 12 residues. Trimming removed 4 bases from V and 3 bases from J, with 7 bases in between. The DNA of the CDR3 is TGTGCCAGCAGTGCACAGTTCTACGAGCAGTACTTC. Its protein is CASSAQFYEQYF.

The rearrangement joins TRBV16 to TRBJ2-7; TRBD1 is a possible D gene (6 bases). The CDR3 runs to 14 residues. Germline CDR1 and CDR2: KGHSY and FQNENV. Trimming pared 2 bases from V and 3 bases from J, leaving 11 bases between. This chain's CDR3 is CASSQVDRNYEQYF. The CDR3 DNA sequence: TGTGCCAGCAGCCAAGTTGACAGGAACTACGAGCAGTACTTC.